What follows are 13 T cell receptor beta chains derived from one specimen sequenced in a study of blood T cell repertoires in COVID-19 (dated by TCRdb to the early 2020s). Library method: the immunoSEQ multiplex PCR assay. The source is immuneACCESS, and TCRdb retained only in-frame sequences with V and J called. Part of the clones is not carried over; for the studies checked, unresolved V genes explain less than half of this, and the remainder is unexplained. This sample gives some 300,000 clones in total; around nine tenths of them show up just once. The ten largest clonotypes hold around 2% of the sample. The sequencing input was PBMCs or T cells enriched from blood (not recorded which). These receptors were collected from a woman aged 60-70 years in a cohort exposed to, infected with or recovered from COVID-19 (not recorded which).

The chain uses TRBV19 and TRBJ2-7; 9 nucleotides line up with TRBD1. CDR3 length: 14 amino acids. V lost 5 bases, J lost 5 bases, and 7 bases stayed unmatched. Germline CDR1 LNHDA, CDR2 SQIVND (reference sequence). Written as DNA, the CDR3 is TGTGCCAGTAGTCGACAGGGGGTTTCTCACGAGCAGTACTTC. Amino acid sequence: CASSRQGVSHEQYF.

In the case of this clone: Distinct nucleotide sequences in the sample also encode this CDR3. The chain recombines TRBV5-1 with TRBJ2-5; 11 bases are shared with TRBD1. The CDR3 is made up of 15 amino acids. The trim removed 4 bases at V and 5 bases at J, leaving 7 bases unmatched. CDR1 is SGHRS, CDR2 YFSETQ, per germline. CDR3 in amino acids: CASSPWTGGRETQYF. DNA of the CDR3: TGCGCCAGCAGCCCCTGGACAGGGGGCCGGGAGACCCAGTACTTC.

The chain recombines TRBV7-9 with TRBJ1-2; 8 bases fit TRBD1. The V segment lost 4 bases and the J segment 1 base; nucleotides outside the gene matches: 11. CDR3 length: 17 amino acids. CDR1 and CDR2 from the germline V gene are SEHNR and FQNEAQ (reference sequence). The CDR3 loop reads CASSSLVGTGDNYGYTF. In DNA form, the CDR3 reads TGTGCCAGCAGCTCACTCGTCGGGACAGGAGATAACTATGGCTACACCTTC.

The chain uses TRBV30 and TRBJ1-6, with 10 nucleotides matching TRBD1. J was trimmed by 7 bases and V by 3 bases; bases with no gene match: 3. The CDR3 consists of 14 residues. Germline assignment: CDR1 GTSNPN and CDR2 SVGIG (reference sequence). CDR3 DNA sequence: TGTGCCTGGAGCCCGGGACAGGGGAATTCACCCCTCCACTTT. It encodes CAWSPGQGNSPLHF.

This rearrangement joins TRBV4-3 to TRBJ1-4, with D perhaps matching TRBD1 (5 bases). The CDR3 has 13 amino acids. CDR1 is LGHNA and CDR2 is YSLEER in the germline V gene. The V and J ends lost 8 bases and 8 bases respectively, with 15 bases between them. Here the CDR3 reads CASCAREGEKLFF. CDR3 sequence (DNA): TGCGCCAGCTGTGCTAGGGAGGGGGAAAAACTGTTTTTT.

The chain combines TRBV11-2 with TRBJ2-1, with TRBD2 matching over 7 bases. Germline V gene lookup returns CDR1 SGHAT and CDR2 FQNNGV. The ends lost 0 bases at V and 10 bases at J; junction bases unmatched: 18. The CDR3 runs to 18 residues. The CDR3 nucleotides read TGTGCCAGCAGCTTAGAAGCGGCCCAACTAGCGCCCAAGGCGGAGCAGTTCTTC. This translates into CASSLEAAQLAPKAEQFF.

The chain has TRBV7-3 and TRBJ2-1, with D unresolved. Trimming stripped 2 bases from V and 5 bases from J, with 16 bases between. Germline assignment: CDR1 SGHTA and CDR2 FQGTGA. The CDR3 covers 16 residues. The CDR3 region has the DNA TGTGCCAGCAGCTTAGTGCTGGGCACCATAAACAATGAGCAGTTCTTC. Amino acid sequence: CASSLVLGTINNEQFF. Full variable domain (remainder filled in from reference TRBV7-3 and TRBJ2-1): GAGVSQTPSNKVTEKGKYVELRCDPISGHTALYWYRQSLGQGPEFLIYFQGTGAADDSGLPNDRFFAVRPEGSVSTLKIQRTERGDSAVYLCASSLVLGTINNEQFFGPGTRLTVL.

A single count supports this clone. The same CDR3 can be traced to other DNA sequences in this sample. This chain connects TRBV7-9 to TRBJ2-7; 9 bases are shared with TRBD2. Germline CDR1 and CDR2: SEHNR and FQNEAQ (reference sequence). The CDR3 runs to 14 residues. V was clipped by 0 bases and J by 3 bases; unmatched bases: 0. Written as DNA, the CDR3 is TGTGCCAGCAGCTTAGCAGCGGGAGGCTACGAGCAGTACTTC. Its protein product is CASSLAAGGYEQYF.

The chain uses TRBV7-9 and TRBJ2-7; TRBD1 might be the D (5 bases). Per the germline V gene, CDR1 is SEHNR and CDR2 is FQNEAQ (reference sequence). V was clipped by 4 bases and J by 3 bases, with 16 bases between them. The CDR3 spans 15 residues. CDR3 bases: TGTGCCAGCAGCTCTAGTCGTCCAGGGTACTACGAGCAGTACTTC. It translates to CASSSSRPGYYEQYF.

This sequence joins TRBV9 and TRBJ2-1, with 12 positions matching TRBD2. Germline CDR1 is SGDLS and CDR2 is YYNGEE. The CDR3 length is 15 residues. V lost 3 bases, J lost 7 bases, and 5 bases stayed unmatched. The CDR3 DNA is TGTGCCAGCAGCGAGACTAGCGGGAGTTGGAATGAGCAGTTCTTC. Protein product: CASSETSGSWNEQFF. The full variable domain, its missing parts supplied by reference TRBV9 and TRBJ2-1, is DSGVTQTPKHLITATGQRVTLRCSPRSGDLSVYWYQQSLDQGLQFLIQYYNGEERAKGNILERFSAQQFPDLHSELNLSSLELGDSALYFCASSETSGSWNEQFFGPGTRLTVL.

This clone is a singleton in its sample. V and J are TRBV5-1 and TRBJ2-1; TRBD1 aligns across 7 bases. V shed 4 bases and J 8 bases; nucleotides not matched to a gene: 6. Germline values: CDR1 SGHRS, CDR2 YFSETQ. This CDR3 is 13 amino acids long. The CDR3 sequence is CASSRDSHDEQFF. In nucleotides, the CDR3 is TGCGCCAGCAGCCGGGACAGTCACGATGAGCAGTTCTTC.

The chain is built from TRBV28 and TRBJ1-5, with 8 nucleotides matching TRBD1. Trimming cost V 5 bases and J 4 bases; bases outside gene matches: 7. The CDR3 loop spans 15 amino acids. CDR1 and CDR2 (germline): MDHEN, SYDVKM. CDR3 DNA: TGTGCCAGCAGTCCCGGGACAGGCCTAAATCAGCCCCAGCATTTT. As protein: CASSPGTGLNQPQHF. The full variable domain, in which reference TRBV28 and TRBJ1-5 provide the parts outside the CDR3, is DVKVTQSSRYLVKRTGEKVFLECVQDMDHENMFWYRQDPGLGLRLIYFSYDVKMKEKGDIPEGYSVSREKKERFSLILESASTNQTSMYLCASSPGTGLNQPQHFGDGTRLSIL.

The sample holds one count of this clone. V is TRBV7-9 and J is TRBJ1-1; D gene uncertain. The CDR3 is made up of 16 amino acids. V lost 5 bases and J 1 base, leaving 17 bases between the germline ends. The germline CDR1 and CDR2 sequences are SEHNR and FQNEAQ (reference sequence). CDR3 in amino acids: CASSPPRTAGNTEAFF. DNA for the CDR3: TGTGCCAGCAGCCCCCCGAGGACTGCAGGGAACACTGAAGCTTTCTTT.